This entry lists 2 T cell receptor beta chains sequenced from one sample in a study of T-cell reconstitution after alpha-beta-depleted transplantation in children. A library of TCRbeta sequences, prepared with unique molecular identifiers, was generated. TCRdb recomputed calls from the PCR reads with MiXCR, one row per CDR3 protein. The table lists hundreds of thousands of distinct CDR3 sequences, roughly 14% of them singletons. The specimen comprised PBMCs, sampled before TCRalphabeta/CD19-depleted stem cell transplant. The receptors here all came from a girl aged 2-10 years with congenital amegakaryocytic thrombocytopenia, due to receive a stem cell transplant.

The table lists this clonotype with a few counts. The chain is built from TRBV10-3 and TRBJ2-1, with 7 bases aligning to TRBD2. The CDR3 consists of 14 residues. V shed 0 bases and J 10 bases; nucleotides not matched to a gene: 6. Germline lookup yields CDR1 ENHRY and CDR2 SYGVKD. Here the CDR3 DNA reads TGTGCCATCAGTGAGTCAGGGCTAGCGGTCGAGCAGTTCTTC. This sequence encodes CAISESGLAVEQFF.

This clonotype was observed at least ten times. This chain connects TRBV11-1 to TRBJ1-5; 12 bases line up with TRBD1. J gave up 5 bases and V 3 bases, and 14 bases lay outside the gene matches. The CDR3 sequence is 19 residues long. Germline V lookup: CDR1 SGHAT, CDR2 FQDESV (reference sequence). CDR3 DNA sequence: TGTGCCAGCAGCTTGGGGACAGGGGGCTCGCTCGGAGATTATCAGCCCCAGCATTTT. This gives the protein CASSLGTGGSLGDYQPQHF.